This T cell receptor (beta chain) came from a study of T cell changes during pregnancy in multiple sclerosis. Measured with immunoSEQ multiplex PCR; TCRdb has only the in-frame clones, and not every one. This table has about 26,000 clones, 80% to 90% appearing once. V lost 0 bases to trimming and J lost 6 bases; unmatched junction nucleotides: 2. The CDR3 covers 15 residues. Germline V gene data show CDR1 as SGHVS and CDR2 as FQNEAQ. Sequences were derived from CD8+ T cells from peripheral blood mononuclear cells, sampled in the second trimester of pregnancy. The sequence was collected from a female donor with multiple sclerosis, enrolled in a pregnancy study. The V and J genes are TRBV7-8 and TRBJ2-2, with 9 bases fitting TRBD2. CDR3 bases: TGTGCCAGCAGCTTAGCCGAGCGGGAGGCCGGGGAGCTGTTTTTT. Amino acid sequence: CASSLAEREAGELFF.